This TCR beta chain came from a study of control samples from healthy donors and cancer patients. Sequenced by immunoSEQ multiplex PCR; TCRdb stores in-frame clones only, minus some. The data contain tens of thousands of clones, roughly 90% of them seen just once; the ten biggest clones take up approximately 1.4%. This clone has just one count. Trimming stripped 1 base from V and 5 bases from J, with 8 bases between. This CDR3 has 13 amino acids. The chain links TRBV12-3 or TRBV12-4 to TRBJ1-1; no clear D gene. Sequenced sample: PBMCs. The TCR comes from a man aged 40-55 years with colorectal cancer. CDR3 nucleotide sequence: TGTGCCAGCAGTTTAGGTCTTGGGACTGAAGCTTTCTTT. Translating gives CASSLGLGTEAFF.